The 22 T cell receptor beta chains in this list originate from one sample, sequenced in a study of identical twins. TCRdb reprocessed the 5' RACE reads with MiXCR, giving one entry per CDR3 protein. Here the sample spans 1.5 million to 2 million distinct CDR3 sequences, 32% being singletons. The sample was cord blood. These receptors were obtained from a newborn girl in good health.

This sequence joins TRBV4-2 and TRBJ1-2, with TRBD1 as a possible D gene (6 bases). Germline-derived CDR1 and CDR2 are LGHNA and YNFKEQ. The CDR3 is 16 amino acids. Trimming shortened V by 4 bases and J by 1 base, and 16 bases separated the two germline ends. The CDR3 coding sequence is TGTGCCAGCAGCCGGGAGTGGACAGTGTTTAACTATGGCTACACCTTC. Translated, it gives CASSREWTVFNYGYTF.

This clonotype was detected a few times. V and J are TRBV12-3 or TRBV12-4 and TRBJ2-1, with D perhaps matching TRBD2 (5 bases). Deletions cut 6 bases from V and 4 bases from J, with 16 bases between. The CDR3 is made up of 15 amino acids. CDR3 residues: CASSRLTGNYNEQFF. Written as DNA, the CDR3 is TGTGCCAGCAGCCGACTAACGGGGAATTACAATGAGCAGTTCTTC.

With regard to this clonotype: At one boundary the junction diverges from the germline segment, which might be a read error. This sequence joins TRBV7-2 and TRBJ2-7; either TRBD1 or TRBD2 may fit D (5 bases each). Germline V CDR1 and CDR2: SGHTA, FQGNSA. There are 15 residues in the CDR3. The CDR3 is CASSLAAGTGYEQYF. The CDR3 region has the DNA TGTGCCAGCAGCCTAGCCGCCGGGACGGGCTACGAGCAGTACTTC.

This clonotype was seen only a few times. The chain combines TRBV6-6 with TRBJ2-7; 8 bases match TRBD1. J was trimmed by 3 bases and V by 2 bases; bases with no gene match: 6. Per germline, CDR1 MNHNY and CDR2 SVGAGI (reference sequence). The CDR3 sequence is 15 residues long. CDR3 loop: CASSYGRGQSYEQYF. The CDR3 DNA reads TGTGCCAGCAGTTACGGCAGGGGGCAAAGCTACGAGCAGTACTTC.

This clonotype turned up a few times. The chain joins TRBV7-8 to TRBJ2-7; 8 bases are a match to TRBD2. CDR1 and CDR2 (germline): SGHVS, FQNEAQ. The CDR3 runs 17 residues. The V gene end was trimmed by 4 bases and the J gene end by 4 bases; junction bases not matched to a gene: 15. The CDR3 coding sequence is TGTGCCAGCAGCTCAACACCTCGGGGGACTAGACCATACGAGCAGTACTTC. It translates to CASSSTPRGTRPYEQYF.

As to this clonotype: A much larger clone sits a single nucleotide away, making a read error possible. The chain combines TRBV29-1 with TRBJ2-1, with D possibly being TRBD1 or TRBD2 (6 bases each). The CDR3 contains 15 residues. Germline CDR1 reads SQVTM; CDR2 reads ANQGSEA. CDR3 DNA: TGCAGCGTTGATAGGGGGGCGCTTAGTTACAATGTGCAGTTCTTC. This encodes CSVDRGALSYNVQFF.

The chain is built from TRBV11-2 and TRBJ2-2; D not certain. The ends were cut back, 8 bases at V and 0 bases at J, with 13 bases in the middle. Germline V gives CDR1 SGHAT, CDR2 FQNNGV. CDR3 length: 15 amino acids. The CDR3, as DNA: TGTGCCAGCCCTAGACCTAACGCGAACACCGGGGAGCTGTTTTTT. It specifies CASPRPNANTGELFF.

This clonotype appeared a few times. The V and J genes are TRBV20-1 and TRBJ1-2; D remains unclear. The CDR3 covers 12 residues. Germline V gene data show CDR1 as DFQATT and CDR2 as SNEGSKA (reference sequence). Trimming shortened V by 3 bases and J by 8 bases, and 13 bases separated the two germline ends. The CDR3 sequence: CSASTPSHGYTF. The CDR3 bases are TGCAGTGCTAGTACGCCCAGTCACGGCTACACCTTC.

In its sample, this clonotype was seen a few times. CDR3 loop: CSARDLRLSDIWRTGYTF. CDR3 sequence (DNA): TGCAGTGCTAGAGATCTCAGGCTGTCGGATATATGGAGGACGGGCTACACCTTC. The chain is built from TRBV20-1 and TRBJ1-2, with unresolved D. The CDR3 is made up of 18 amino acids. In germline, CDR1 is DFQATT, CDR2 SNEGSKA (reference sequence). Trimming stripped 0 bases from V and 8 bases from J, with 28 bases between.

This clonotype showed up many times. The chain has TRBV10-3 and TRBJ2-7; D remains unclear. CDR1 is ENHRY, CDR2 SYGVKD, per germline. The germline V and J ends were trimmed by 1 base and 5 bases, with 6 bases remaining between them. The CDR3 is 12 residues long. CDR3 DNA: TGTGCCATCAGTGAGTATAGAGACGAGCAGTACTTC. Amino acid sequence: CAISEYRDEQYF.

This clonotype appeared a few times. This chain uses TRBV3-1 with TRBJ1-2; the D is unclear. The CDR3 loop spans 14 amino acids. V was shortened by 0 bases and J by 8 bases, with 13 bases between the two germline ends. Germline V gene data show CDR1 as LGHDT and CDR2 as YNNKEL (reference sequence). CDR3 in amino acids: CASSQDLGGSGYTF. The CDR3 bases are TGTGCCAGCAGCCAAGATTTGGGAGGATCAGGCTACACCTTC.

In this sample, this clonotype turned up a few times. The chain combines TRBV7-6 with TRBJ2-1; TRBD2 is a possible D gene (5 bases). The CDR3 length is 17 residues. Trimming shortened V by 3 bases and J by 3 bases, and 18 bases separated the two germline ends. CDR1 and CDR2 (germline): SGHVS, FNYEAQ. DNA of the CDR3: TGTGCCAGCAGCTTTTTGTTGGACTGGGGTAGCTACAATGAGCAGTTCTTC. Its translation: CASSFLLDWGSYNEQFF.

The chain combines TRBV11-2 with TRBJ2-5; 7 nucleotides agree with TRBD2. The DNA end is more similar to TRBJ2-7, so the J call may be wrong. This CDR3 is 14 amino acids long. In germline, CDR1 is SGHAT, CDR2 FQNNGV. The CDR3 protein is CASSATSRPYEQYF. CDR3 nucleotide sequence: TGTGCCAGCAGTGCGACTAGCCGCCCGTACGAGCAGTACTTC.

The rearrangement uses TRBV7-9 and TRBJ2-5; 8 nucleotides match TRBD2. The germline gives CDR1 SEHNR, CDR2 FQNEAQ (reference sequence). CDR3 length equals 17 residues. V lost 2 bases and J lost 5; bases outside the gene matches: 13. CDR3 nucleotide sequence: TGTGCCAGCAGCTTAAGCGGATATAGCGGGAACTTCGAGACCCAGTACTTC. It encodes CASSLSGYSGNFETQYF.

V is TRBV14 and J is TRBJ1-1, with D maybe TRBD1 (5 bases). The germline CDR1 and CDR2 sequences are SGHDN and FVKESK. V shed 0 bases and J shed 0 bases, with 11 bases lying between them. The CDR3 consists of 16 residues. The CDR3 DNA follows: TGTGCCAGCAGCCAAGATTGGGGACCCATGAACACTGAAGCTTTCTTT. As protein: CASSQDWGPMNTEAFF.

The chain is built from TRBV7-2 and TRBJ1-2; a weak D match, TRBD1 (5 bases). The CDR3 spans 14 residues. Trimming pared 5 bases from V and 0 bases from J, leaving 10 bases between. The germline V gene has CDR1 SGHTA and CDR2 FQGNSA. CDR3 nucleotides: TGTGCCAGCAGCGTACGGACAACTAACTATGGCTACACCTTC. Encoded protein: CASSVRTTNYGYTF.

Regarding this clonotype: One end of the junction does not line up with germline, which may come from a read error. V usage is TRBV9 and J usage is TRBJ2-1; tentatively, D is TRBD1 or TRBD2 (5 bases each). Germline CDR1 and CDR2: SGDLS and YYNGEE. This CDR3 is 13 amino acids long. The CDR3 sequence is CVSSVVGTNEQFF. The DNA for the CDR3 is TGTGTCAGCAGCGTAGTTGGGACCAATGAGCAGTTCTTC.

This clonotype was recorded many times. The CDR3 region is CSVYQGALYEQYF. The DNA for the CDR3 is TGCAGCGTTTACCAGGGAGCCCTTTACGAGCAGTACTTC. V and J are TRBV29-1 and TRBJ2-7, with D perhaps being TRBD1 or TRBD2 (5 bases each). The CDR3 contains 13 residues. Germline CDR1 is SQVTM and CDR2 is ANQGSEA. V lost 5 bases and J 4 bases, leaving 15 bases between the germline ends.

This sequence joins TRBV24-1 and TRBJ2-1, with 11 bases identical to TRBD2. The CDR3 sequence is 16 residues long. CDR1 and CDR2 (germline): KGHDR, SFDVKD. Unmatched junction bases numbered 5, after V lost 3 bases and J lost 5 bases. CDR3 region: CATSDPVLAGDNEQFF. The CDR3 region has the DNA TGTGCCACCAGTGATCCCGTACTAGCGGGAGACAATGAGCAGTTCTTC.

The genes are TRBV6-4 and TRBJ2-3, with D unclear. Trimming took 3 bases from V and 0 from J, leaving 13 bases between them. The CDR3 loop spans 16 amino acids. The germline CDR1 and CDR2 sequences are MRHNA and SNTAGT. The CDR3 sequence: CASSEYRGRSTDTQYF. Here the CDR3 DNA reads TGTGCCAGCAGTGAATACCGAGGACGGAGCACAGATACGCAGTATTTT.

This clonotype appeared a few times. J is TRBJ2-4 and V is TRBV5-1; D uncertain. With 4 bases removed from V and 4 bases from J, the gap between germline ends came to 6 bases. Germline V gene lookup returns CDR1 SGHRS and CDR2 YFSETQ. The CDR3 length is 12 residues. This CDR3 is CASSPEKNIQYF. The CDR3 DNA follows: TGCGCCAGCAGCCCAGAAAAAAACATTCAGTACTTC.

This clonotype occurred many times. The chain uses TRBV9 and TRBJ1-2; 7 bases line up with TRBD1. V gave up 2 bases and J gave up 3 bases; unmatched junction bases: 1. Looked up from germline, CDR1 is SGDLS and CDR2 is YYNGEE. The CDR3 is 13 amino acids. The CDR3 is CASSVGTDYGYTF. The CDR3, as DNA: TGTGCCAGCAGCGTCGGGACAGACTATGGCTACACCTTC.